This entry describes one T cell receptor beta chain. A few counts support this clonotype. Its antigen remains undetermined. No quality values exist for individual bases; no much larger clone is one base distant. The source of the sample is a study of early T cells in non-severe SARS-CoV-2 infection listed by TCRdb under 2021. Context from the whole study: TCR sequencing used bulk RNA from unsorted whole blood, so alpha and beta chains could not be paired. Points the paper makes about the study in general: Matching against VDJdb was skewed toward anti-spike CD8 responses, likely underestimated virus-specific expansions, and missed private and CD4 specificities.

Taken from the germline V gene (reference sequence), the CDR1 and CDR2 loops are GTSNPN and SVGIG. Inclusive of the bounding cysteine and phenylalanine, the CDR3 is 14 residues long. The read is trimmed to its CDR3 DNA, 42 bases read in frame from base 1. V is clipped by 4 bases and J by 6 bases, and the sequence between their germline boundaries is 18 bases long. Set within a cohort of healthcare workers in London, UK, this nested case-control study involved weekly PCR testing of nasopharyngeal swabs along with blood sampling. Healthcare workers were recruited during the week of the UK lockdown, between 23 and 31 March 2020, and followed weekly for up to roughly 16 weeks. Library preparation was by 5' RACE. The reads were generated on a NextSeq 500. Unique molecular identifiers were attached to individual cDNA molecules in the TCR library protocol so that sequencing error and PCR bias could be corrected. Both TCR alpha and beta chains were sequenced, and tight co-correlation was observed between alpha and beta sequence abundances in each sample. The study's own analysis went as follows. Decombinator V4 was used to annotate TCR sequences for V gene, J gene and CDR3. Expanded TCRs were defined as changing significantly between any two time points under a Poisson model with p below 0.0001. TCR abundances were normalised to the total number of TCRs sequenced in each sample and reported as counts per million. MAIT TCRs were defined by TRAV1-2 paired with TRAJ12, TRAJ20 or TRAJ33, and iNKT TCRs by TRAV10 paired with TRAJ18. A search of VDJdb, accessed on 1 November 2021, was run for TCRs annotated to CMV, EBV and SARS-CoV-2, with TCRs annotated for multiple antigens excluded. Starting from the raw public reads, TCRdb applied fastp trimming at Q25, assembled clones with MiXCR and retained in-frame beta chains. Duplicate CDR3 protein sequences are folded into a single record with the most common DNA and genes. The V and J calls, along with clone size, are taken from TCRdb and not from the paper's own processing. Here the sample has 75,000 or so distinct CDR3 sequences; more than 13% occur a single time. The ten largest clones represent about a tenth of the sample.

Sequencing was carried out using whole blood. The receptor's source is an adult who was a healthcare worker with PCR-confirmed SARS-CoV-2 infection or an uninfected control (not recorded which). This chain is built from TRBV30 and TRBJ1-2, with the D gene uncertain. In nucleotide form, the sequence is TGTGCCTGGATCCCCCTAGACACTGCCCATGGCTACACCTTC. It specifies CAWIPLDTAHGYTF.